The following is a T cell receptor (beta chain) sequence with its context. Produced via immunoSEQ multiplex PCR; TCRdb's table is partial and in-frame only. The sample holds approximately 70,000 clones, roughly 94% seen once. These data originate in a study of T cell changes during pregnancy in multiple sclerosis. Trimming cost V 0 bases and J 4 bases, with 8 bases left between them. This CDR3 comprises 13 residues. Germline V gives CDR1 SGDLS, CDR2 YYNGEE. V usage is TRBV9 and J usage is TRBJ2-7; D gene ambiguous. This sample comprised peripheral blood, obtained in the second trimester of pregnancy. The sequence was obtained from a female donor in good health, enrolled as a control in a pregnancy study. CDR3 sequence reads: CASSVAPSYEQYF. For the CDR3, the DNA is TGTGCCAGCAGCGTAGCCCCTTCGTACGAGCAGTACTTC.